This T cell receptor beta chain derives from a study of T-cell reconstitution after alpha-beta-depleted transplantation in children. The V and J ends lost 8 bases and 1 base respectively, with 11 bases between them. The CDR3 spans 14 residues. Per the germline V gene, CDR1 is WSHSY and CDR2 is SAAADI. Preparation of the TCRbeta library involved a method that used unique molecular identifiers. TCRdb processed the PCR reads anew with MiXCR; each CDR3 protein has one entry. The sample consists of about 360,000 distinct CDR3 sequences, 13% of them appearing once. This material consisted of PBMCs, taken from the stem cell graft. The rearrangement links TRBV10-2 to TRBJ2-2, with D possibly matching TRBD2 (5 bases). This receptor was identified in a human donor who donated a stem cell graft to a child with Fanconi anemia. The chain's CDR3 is CASPPGVNTGELFF. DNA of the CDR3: TGCGCCAGCCCTCCCGGGGTGAACACCGGGGAGCTGTTTTTT.